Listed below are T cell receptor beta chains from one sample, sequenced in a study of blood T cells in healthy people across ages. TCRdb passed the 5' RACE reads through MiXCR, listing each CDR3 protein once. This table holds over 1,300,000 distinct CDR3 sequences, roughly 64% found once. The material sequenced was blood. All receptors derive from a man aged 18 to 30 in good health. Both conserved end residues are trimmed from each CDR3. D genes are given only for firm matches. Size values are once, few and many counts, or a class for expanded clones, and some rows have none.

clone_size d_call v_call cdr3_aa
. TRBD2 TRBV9 ASSEGTRSYNEQF
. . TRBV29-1 SVDRGSEAF
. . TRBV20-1 SAINSSYEQY
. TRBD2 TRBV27 ASSSWSGRATDTQY
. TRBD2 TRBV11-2 ASGGGELSYEQY
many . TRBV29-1 SVEDQGYEQY
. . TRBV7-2 ASSLRPTALQNTEAF
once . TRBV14 ASSRLMGGPSSTDTQY
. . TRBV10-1 VSRQGFQY
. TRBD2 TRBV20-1 SARGGTSAYNEQF
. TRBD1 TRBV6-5 ASSSRRGPEAF
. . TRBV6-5 ASSYSIGVNTEAF
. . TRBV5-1 ASSLGQAPGELF
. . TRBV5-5 ASSTTALSPYEQY
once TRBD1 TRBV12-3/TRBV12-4 ASSAGGPNYGYT
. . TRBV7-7 ASSLAAQETQY
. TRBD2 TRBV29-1 SVEDRLAGKAVNEQF
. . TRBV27 ASSLAGTAGNEQF
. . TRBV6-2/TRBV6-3 ASSYLGGGFRQPQH
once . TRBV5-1 ASSLGSGHGYT
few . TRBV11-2 ASSVGYSGTQY
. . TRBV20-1 SARSGRVVEQY
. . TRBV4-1 ASSQVEFRRGSQYEQY
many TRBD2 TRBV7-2 ASSLSRGSYEQY
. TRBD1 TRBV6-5 ASSLKTGAQTYEQY
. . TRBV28 ASSLPSANTEAF
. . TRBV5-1 ASSLAEGGAF
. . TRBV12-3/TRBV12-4 ACSFGVLGNQPQH
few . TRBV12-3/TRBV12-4 ASSPGAWETQY
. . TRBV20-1 SARVASSGRGHTGVNEQF
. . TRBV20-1 SALQDRTYEQY
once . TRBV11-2 ASSLGGQIFSGANVLT
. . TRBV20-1 SAKGHYGTQY
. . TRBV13 ASSLVMAPSSDTQY
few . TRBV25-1 ASSETAVLDNEQF
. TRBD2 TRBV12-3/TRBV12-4 ASSDSGRAAETQY
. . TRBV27 ARSFTHGTVQETQY
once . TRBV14 ASSQGKETQY
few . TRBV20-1 SARSLEDPYEQY
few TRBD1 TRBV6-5 ASRAQQGGNTEAF
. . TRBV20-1 SARIGASCEQY
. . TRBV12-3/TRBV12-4 ASRADLNYGYT
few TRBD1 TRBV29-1 SVDRVGYQETQY
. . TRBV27 ASSGPPRATYEQY